The 20 T cell receptor beta chains listed next were all sequenced from one sample in a study of T-cell memory formation after mild COVID-19. MiXCR, run by TCRdb on the 5' RACE reads, gives a single entry per CDR3 protein. Here the sample spans approximately 260,000 distinct CDR3 sequences, 16% being singletons. Sample: PBMCs or a T cell subset sorted from them (not recorded which). The receptors shown here come from a man between 18 and 35 years old who had mild COVID-19 (a few samples of this study predate the infection). Cell type and time point are not known.

This clonotype has more than one count but fewer than ten. The gene calls are TRBV4-2 and TRBJ1-2; no clear D. Germline CDR1 LGHNA, CDR2 YNFKEQ. The CDR3 spans 13 residues. Trimming removed 4 bases from V and 8 bases from J, with 14 bases in between. As DNA, the CDR3 is TGTGCCAGCAGCCCCGGCGGGGATGAAGGCTACACCTTC. It encodes CASSPGGDEGYTF.

A few counts support this clonotype. The chain combines TRBV5-5 with TRBJ1-4, with D hard to call. Germline lookup yields CDR1 SGHKS and CDR2 YYEKEE (reference sequence). The CDR3 consists of 16 residues. The germline V and J ends were trimmed by 0 bases and 0 bases, with 9 bases remaining between them. CDR3 coding DNA: TGTGCCAGCAGCTTGGGAATCGGTGCAACTAATGAAAAACTGTTTTTT. Its protein is CASSLGIGATNEKLFF.

V and J are TRBV6-2 or TRBV6-3 and TRBJ2-7; D is perhaps TRBD1 (6 bases). The V gene's germline CDR1 is MNHEY and CDR2 SVGEGT. The germline V and J ends were trimmed by 2 bases and 2 bases, with 10 bases remaining between them. There are 14 residues in the CDR3. DNA for the CDR3: TGTGCCAGCAGTTACAGCCAGGGGCCCTACGAGCAGTACGTC. Translating gives CASSYSQGPYEQYV.

Note on this clonotype: Germline is not matched at one junction end, which may reflect a read error. The chain uses TRBV11-2 and TRBJ2-5; the match to TRBD2 covers 11 bases. This CDR3 comprises 15 residues. The germline gives CDR1 SGHAT, CDR2 FQNNGV. CDR3 amino acids: CASSSIAGGTENQYF. DNA of the CDR3: TGTGCCAGCAGCTCCATAGCGGGGGGGACCGAGAACCAGTACTTC.

This clonotype was seen many times. This chain connects TRBV15 to TRBJ1-5; perhaps TRBD1 as D (6 bases). Trimming took off 1 base at V and 1 base at J, with 20 bases between the two ends. This CDR3 is 19 amino acids long. Germline CDR1 reads LNHNV; CDR2 reads YYDKDF (reference sequence). DNA for the CDR3: TGTGCCACCAGCAGAGTAGGTGGGGGGCGCTTGGCGAGCAATCAGCCCCAGCATTTT. Amino acid sequence: CATSRVGGGRLASNQPQHF.

The sample holds a few counts of this clonotype. The chain joins TRBV18 to TRBJ1-1, with TRBD1 as a possible D gene (6 bases). This CDR3 spans 13 amino acids. Per the germline V gene, CDR1 is KGHSH and CDR2 is LQKENI. The V end was cut by 0 bases, the J end by 10 bases, with 12 bases between. The CDR3 DNA follows: TGTGCCAGCTCACCACCATCAGGGGAGAGAGCTTTCTTT. It yields the protein CASSPPSGERAFF.

This chain joins TRBV20-1 and TRBJ2-2; TRBD2 matches 9 bases. V trimming: 3 bases; J trimming: 4 bases; junction bases outside the gene matches: 3. The CDR3 sequence is 14 residues long. The germline V gene has CDR1 DFQATT and CDR2 SNEGSKA (reference sequence). The CDR3 sequence: CSARTRGGTGELFF. DNA of the CDR3: TGCAGTGCTAGGACGCGGGGGGGCACCGGGGAGCTGTTTTTT.

The chain has TRBV4-2 and TRBJ2-3; the match to TRBD2 covers 9 bases. CDR3 length: 17 amino acids. The J segment lost 2 bases and the V segment lost 0 bases, leaving 6 bases of the junction unmatched. Germline assignment: CDR1 LGHNA and CDR2 YNFKEQ. The CDR3, as DNA: TGTGCCAGCAGCCAAGAACCGCTAGCGGGGTACACAGATACGCAGTATTTT. This gives the protein CASSQEPLAGYTDTQYF.

CDR3 nucleotide sequence: TGTGCCAGTCCAGGGTTGAGGTTGAACACTGAAGCTTTCTTT. This translates into CASPGLRLNTEAFF. J is TRBJ1-1 and V is TRBV9, with a tentative D call TRBD1 (5 bases). This CDR3 has 14 residues. V shed 8 bases and J shed 0 bases, with 14 bases lying between them. Germline loops: CDR1 SGDLS, CDR2 YYNGEE.

This clonotype occurred a few times. The V call is TRBV5-1, the J call TRBJ2-1; D gene ambiguous. CDR1 is SGHRS, CDR2 YFSETQ, per germline. V was shortened by 0 bases and J by 8 bases, with 9 bases between the two germline ends. The CDR3 is made up of 13 amino acids. The CDR3, as DNA: TGCGCCAGCAGCTTGGCGGTAGCTCATGAGCAGTTCTTC. This codes for CASSLAVAHEQFF.

This clonotype was picked up many times. The rearrangement joins TRBV7-8 to TRBJ2-1; no reliable D call. Trimming took 0 bases from V and 9 from J, leaving 15 bases between them. Germline V CDR1 and CDR2: SGHVS, FQNEAQ. The CDR3 contains 15 residues. The DNA of the CDR3 is TGTGCCAGCAGCTTAGCAGTCGGCAGCCCCCCTGAGCAGTTCTTC. Its protein product is CASSLAVGSPPEQFF. Supplemented by reference TRBV7-8 and TRBJ2-1, the full variable domain reads GAGVSQSPRYKVAKRGQDVALRCDPISGHVSLFWYQQALGQGPEFLTYFQNEAQLDKSGLPSDRFFAERPEGSVSTLKIQRTQQEDSAVYLCASSLAVGSPPEQFFGPGTRLTVL.

Only a few counts were recorded for this clonotype. This sequence joins TRBV29-1 and TRBJ2-7; D not certain. Trimming shortened V by 4 bases and J by 7 bases, and 14 bases separated the two germline ends. Germline CDR1 and CDR2: SQVTM and ANQGSEA. CDR3 length: 12 amino acids. CDR3 nucleotides: TGCAGCGTTGTCTGGGTGTCAGATGAGCAGTACGTC. Encoded protein: CSVVWVSDEQYV.

The gene calls are TRBV4-1 and TRBJ1-5; D is uncertain. V was trimmed by 6 bases and J by 2 bases, leaving 14 bases between them. The CDR3 sequence is 15 residues long. Germline V gene lookup returns CDR1 MGHRA and CDR2 YSYEKL. The DNA for the CDR3 is TGCGCCAGCAGTCCCACGGGGAACGGCAATCAGCCCCAGCATTTT. Its translation: CASSPTGNGNQPQHF.

V and J are TRBV7-2 and TRBJ2-3; 10 positions match TRBD1. Unmatched junction bases numbered 7, after V lost 5 bases and J lost 2 bases. Germline CDR1 and CDR2: SGHTA and FQGNSA. The CDR3 loop spans 16 amino acids. CDR3 sequence: CASSRRTGGYTDTQYF. CDR3 coding DNA: TGTGCCAGCAGCAGAAGGACAGGGGGGTACACAGATACGCAGTATTTT.

There are a few counts of this clonotype. The chain combines TRBV5-1 with TRBJ2-5; D is possibly TRBD2 (5 bases). This CDR3 contains 15 residues. Germline CDR1 is SGHRS and CDR2 is YFSETQ. V was pared by 4 bases and J by 1 base, with 14 bases between. DNA for the CDR3: TGCGCCAGCAGCCACCTTGAGAGGGTCCAAGAGACCCAGTACTTC. The encoded protein is CASSHLERVQETQYF.

In DNA form, the CDR3 reads TGTGCCAGCAGCCCCAACTCAGGCTACGGTGGAAACACCATATATTTT. Translation gives CASSPNSGYGGNTIYF. The J gene is TRBJ1-3, the V gene TRBV7-2, with D uncertain. CDR3 length: 16 residues. In germline, CDR1 is SGHTA, CDR2 FQGNSA. Deletions cut 5 bases from V and 3 bases from J, with 17 bases between. The variable domain in full, completed from reference TRBV7-2 and TRBJ1-3, reads GAGVSQSPSNKVTEKGKDVELRCDPISGHTALYWYRQSLGQGLEFLIYFQGNSAPDKSGLPSDRFSAERTGGSVSTLTIQRTQQEDSAVYLCASSPNSGYGGNTIYFGEGSWLTVV.

The V and J genes are TRBV6-5 and TRBJ1-2, with 7 bases aligning to TRBD1. The germline CDR1 and CDR2 sequences are MNHEY and SVGAGI. CDR3 length: 15 amino acids. The junction had 8 bases not matched to a gene; V was cut back by 3 bases and J by 4 bases. CDR3 region: CASSYGTANSYGYTF. CDR3 nucleotides: TGTGCCAGCAGTTATGGGACAGCTAACTCCTATGGCTACACCTTC.

This clonotype was seen at least ten times. DNA for the CDR3: TGCGCCAGCAGCCTAGCCGGCACAGCCTACGAGCAGTACTTC. Its translation: CASSLAGTAYEQYF. The chain recombines TRBV4-1 with TRBJ2-7; D is undetermined. CDR3 length: 14 amino acids. V was pared by 4 bases and J by 2 bases, with 12 bases between. The germline gives CDR1 MGHRA, CDR2 YSYEKL.

This clonotype was seen a few times. This chain connects TRBV6-5 to TRBJ1-3; D gene ambiguous. The CDR3 is 14 residues long. In germline, CDR1 is MNHEY, CDR2 SVGAGI. Deletions cut 2 bases from V and 0 bases from J, with 5 bases between. This chain's CDR3 is CASSYDHSGNTIYF. The CDR3 DNA sequence: TGTGCCAGCAGTTACGACCACTCTGGAAACACCATATATTTT.

This clonotype was counted between two and nine times. The rearrangement joins TRBV4-1 to TRBJ1-1; 10 bases match TRBD1. The CDR3 spans 16 residues. The germline V gene has CDR1 MGHRA and CDR2 YSYEKL. Germline trimming cut 1 base from V and 4 bases from J; bases unmatched to any gene: 6. The CDR3 loop reads CASSQADRGPGTEAFF. CDR3 DNA: TGCGCCAGCAGCCAAGCTGACAGGGGGCCGGGCACTGAAGCTTTCTTT.